This entry describes one T cell receptor (beta chain). Its cognate antigen has yet to be identified. Per-base qualities were not stored, and no clone one base away is much larger. This sample was taken from a study of identical twins (dated by TCRdb to between 2015 and 2016). Some background on the complete study: To test whether fetal clonotypes persist, the study used deep sequencing on TCR alpha and beta repertoires from monozygotic twins, unrelated adults of various ages, and cord blood. Replicate twin experiments were performed at different times using different library preparation protocols to rule out contamination. General conclusions and limits of the study: Out-of-frame TCR alpha sharing in monozygotic twins was systematically underestimated by recombination models, whereas sharing between unrelated individuals was in agreement with the recombination models. Invariant T cells such as MAIT and iNKT could partly confound zero-insertion analyses, although diverse VJ usage argued against such confounding for most clonotypes. Because the same donors could not be followed over many years, the conclusions relied on cross-sectional statistical analysis. Fewer insertions were carried by abundant cord blood beta clonotypes, a similar but weaker trend appeared in young adult naive repertoires, and no such trend appeared in memory repertoires. Compared with coincidental sharing between unrelated individuals, out-of-frame TCR alpha sequences shared between twins showed an excess of sequences with low generation probability. Excess twin sharing in beta out-of-frame sequences was weaker because fewer shared sequences lowered the signal-to-noise ratio.

All donors were healthy Caucasians. Three pairs of female monozygotic twins, all aged 18 to 29 years, were included in the twin cohort. RNA for TCR libraries was isolated from peripheral blood mononuclear cells. Library preparation was by 5' RACE. The run used an Illumina HiSeq 2000. A universal primer binding site was introduced by template switching, and a unique molecular identifier was present in the final cDNA, enabling accurate counting of TCR cDNA molecules. Specific primers in the conserved constant-segment region were used to synthesize first-strand cDNA for TCR alpha and beta chains. To control for contamination, every cDNA library was double barcoded, receiving both a SMART-Mk sample barcode and Illumina barcodes. TruSeq adapter sequences along with Illumina sample barcodes were introduced in two successive PCR steps. The TCR alpha and beta cDNA libraries were sequenced on the Illumina HiSeq platform using custom primers. The authors' analysis ran thus. Unique molecular identifiers were extracted from raw reads with MiGEC, and CDR3 positions were determined with MiXCR. Recombination models were inferred per individual with the repgenHMM and IGoR tools using an EM algorithm. The analysis of shared clonotypes was done with the tcR package in R, with sharing normalized by the product of cloneset sizes. To study raw recombination without the effects of thymic and clonal selection, out-of-frame nonproductive sequences were analyzed. TCRdb itself trimmed the public reads at Q25 with fastp, ran MiXCR and retained productive beta chains. Each CDR3 protein gets just one entry, which takes the most common genes and DNA from the rows behind it. The V and J calls were determined by TCRdb, not by the authors. Recorded for this sample are roughly 720,000 distinct CDR3 sequences; 15% to 20% of them occurred a single time. 13% of the sample belongs to the ten largest clones.

Separately, the same data were catalogued under a study of T cells expressing NK-cell markers. The second study's paper adds: In sorted CD3+CD56+NKG2C+, CD3+CD56+NKG2C- and CD3+CD56-NKG2C+ T-cell subsets from eight donors, TCR beta-chain repertoires were profiled. Of the eight sequenced donors, seven were found to be HCMV-seropositive and one was found to be HCMV-seronegative. To restrict sorting to alphabetaTCR-expressing T cells, an anti-gammadeltaTCR antibody was added in several experiments. In five to seven donors, the dominant CD3+CD56+NKG2C+ clonotypes were found to rank among the top 10 CD8+ clonotypes and to make up roughly 1.0-7.5% of CD8+ T cells. Those dominant clonotypes were again the most abundant among CD3+CD56-NKG2C+ cells in a handful of donors, at about 25-60.1%. Whether the expanded NKG2C-expressing T cell clones were specific for HCMV antigens was left unclear. The eight sequenced donors were randomly selected healthy volunteers, three men and five women. HCMV serostatus was determined by detecting HCMV-specific IgG in serum with a commercial ELISA kit. Bulk peripheral blood T-cell repertoires were additionally sequenced from unsorted PBMC for roughly six donors. MIGEC was used to demultiplex reads and group the reads by UMI, and MiTCR was used to assemble and quantify clonotypes. To exclude erroneous sequences, any TCR cDNA sequence not supported by at least two reads was discarded. The tcR package was used for downstream repertoire analysis, with clonotypes matched between fractions based on CDR3 nucleotide sequence plus V segment. VDJmatch was used to annotate antigen specificity against VDJdb, with one amino acid substitution allowed in CDR3.

Material: PBMCs. This TCR derives from a woman aged 18-29 years in good health.

The nucleotide sequence is TGTGCCTGTGGTATTGCGAGAGTGAAAGATACGCAGTATTTT. Translated, this is CACGIARVKDTQYF. The chain is assembled from TRBV30 and TRBJ2-3; the D gene lacks a confident call. The CDR1 and CDR2 encoded by the germline V gene (reference sequence) are GTSNPN and SVGIG. The CDR3 numbers 14 residues from cysteine through phenylalanine. Only the CDR3 DNA is retained, 42 bases long and in frame from the first base. V lost 6 bases and J lost 5 bases; the stretch between them is 18 bases long.